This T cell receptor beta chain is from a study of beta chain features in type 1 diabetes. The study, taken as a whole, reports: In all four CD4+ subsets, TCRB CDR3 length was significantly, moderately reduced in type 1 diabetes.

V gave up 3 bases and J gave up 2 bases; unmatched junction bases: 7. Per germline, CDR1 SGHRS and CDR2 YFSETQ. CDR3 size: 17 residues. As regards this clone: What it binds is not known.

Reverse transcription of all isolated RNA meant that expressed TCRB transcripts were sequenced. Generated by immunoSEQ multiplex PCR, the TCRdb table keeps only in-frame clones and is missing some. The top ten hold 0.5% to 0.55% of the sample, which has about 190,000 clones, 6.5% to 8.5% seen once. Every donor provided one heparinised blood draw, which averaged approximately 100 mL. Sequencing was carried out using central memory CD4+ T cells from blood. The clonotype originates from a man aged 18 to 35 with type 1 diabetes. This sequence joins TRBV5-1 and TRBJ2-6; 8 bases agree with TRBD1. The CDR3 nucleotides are TGCGCCAGCAGCTCGGGGACAGGATCCACTGGGGCCAACGTCCTGACTTTC. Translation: CASSSGTGSTGANVLTF.